Sequencing of this T cell receptor beta chain was carried out in a study of cytomegalovirus exposure and HLA in healthy donors. For this clone: The antigen remains undetermined.

Both 60 Vbeta primers and 13 Jbeta primers went into the PCR. Sequencing was performed with immunoSEQ multiplex PCR; in TCRdb, only in-frame clones are kept and a portion is missing. The sample has 150,000 to 200,000 clones; around 87% are singletons. Notes on the study in general: Three of the chains that were CMV-associated were confirmed in vitro to be specific for CMV antigens.

The junction had 6 bases not matched to a gene; V was cut back by 3 bases and J by 2 bases. This CDR3 has 15 amino acids. Germline lookup yields CDR1 MNHEY and CDR2 SMNVEV (reference sequence). The TCR comes from a woman between 18 and 29 years old in good health and CMV-seronegative. The rearrangement uses TRBV27 and TRBJ2-5, with TRBD1 matching 7 bases. The specimen sequenced was PBMCs. The CDR3 region has the DNA TGTGCCAGCAGTTTTTTCGCAGGGGGTCAAGAGACCCAGTACTTC. It is translated as CASSFFAGGQETQYF.